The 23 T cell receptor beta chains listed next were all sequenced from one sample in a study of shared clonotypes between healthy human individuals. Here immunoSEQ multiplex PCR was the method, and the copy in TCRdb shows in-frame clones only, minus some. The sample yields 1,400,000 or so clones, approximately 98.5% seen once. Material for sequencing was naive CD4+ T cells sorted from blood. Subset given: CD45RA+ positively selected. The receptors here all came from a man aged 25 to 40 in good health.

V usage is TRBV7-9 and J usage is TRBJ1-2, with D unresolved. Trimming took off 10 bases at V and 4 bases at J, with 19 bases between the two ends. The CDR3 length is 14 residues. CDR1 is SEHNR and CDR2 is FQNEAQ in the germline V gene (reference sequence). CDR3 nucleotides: TGTGCCACCTTGGTAGTCGGACTGGGCTATGGCTACACCTTC. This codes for CATLVVGLGYGYTF.

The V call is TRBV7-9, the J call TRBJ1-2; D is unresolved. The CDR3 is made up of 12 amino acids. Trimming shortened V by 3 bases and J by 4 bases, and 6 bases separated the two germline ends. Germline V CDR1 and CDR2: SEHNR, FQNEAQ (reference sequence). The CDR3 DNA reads TGTGCCAGCAGCTTTACGGTCTATGGCTACACCTTC. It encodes CASSFTVYGYTF.

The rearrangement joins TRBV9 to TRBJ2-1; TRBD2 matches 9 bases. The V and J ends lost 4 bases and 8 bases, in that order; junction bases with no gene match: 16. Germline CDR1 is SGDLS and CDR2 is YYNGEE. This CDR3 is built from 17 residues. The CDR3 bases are TGTGCCAGCAGCCCCCCGACGCTAGCGGGGAGGGATGATGAGCAGTTCTTC. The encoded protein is CASSPPTLAGRDDEQFF.

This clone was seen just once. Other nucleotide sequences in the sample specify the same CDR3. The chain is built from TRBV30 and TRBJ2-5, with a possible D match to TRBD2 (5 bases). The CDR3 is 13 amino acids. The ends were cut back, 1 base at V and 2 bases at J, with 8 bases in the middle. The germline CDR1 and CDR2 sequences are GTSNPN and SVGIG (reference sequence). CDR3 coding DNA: TGTGCCTGGAGTGGGACTCTTCAAGAGACCCAGTACTTC. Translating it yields CAWSGTLQETQYF.

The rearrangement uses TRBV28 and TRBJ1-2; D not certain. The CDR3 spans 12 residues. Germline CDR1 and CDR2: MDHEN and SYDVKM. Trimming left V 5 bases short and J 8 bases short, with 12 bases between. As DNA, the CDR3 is TGTGCCAGCAGTCCAGACATTTCCGGCTACACCTTC. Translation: CASSPDISGYTF.

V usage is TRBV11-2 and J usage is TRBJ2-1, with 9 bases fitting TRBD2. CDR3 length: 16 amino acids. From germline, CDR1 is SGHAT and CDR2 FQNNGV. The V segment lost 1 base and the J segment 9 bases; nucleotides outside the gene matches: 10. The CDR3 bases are TGTGCCAGCAGCTTAGGGAGGGTAGCGGGAGCTGGTGAGCAGTTCTTC. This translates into CASSLGRVAGAGEQFF.

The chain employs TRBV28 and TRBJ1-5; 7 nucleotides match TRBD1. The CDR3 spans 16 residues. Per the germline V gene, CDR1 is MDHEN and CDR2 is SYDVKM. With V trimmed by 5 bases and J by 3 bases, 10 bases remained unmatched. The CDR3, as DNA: TGTGCCAGCAGTGACAGGGCCTGGTACTACAATCAGCCCCAGCATTTT. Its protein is CASSDRAWYYNQPQHF.

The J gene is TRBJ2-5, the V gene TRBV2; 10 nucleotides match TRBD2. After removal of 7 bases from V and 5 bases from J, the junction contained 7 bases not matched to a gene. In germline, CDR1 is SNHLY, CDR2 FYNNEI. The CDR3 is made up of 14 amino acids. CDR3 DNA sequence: TGTGCCAGCACCCTAGCGGGAGTCGGTGAGACCCAGTACTTC. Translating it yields CASTLAGVGETQYF.

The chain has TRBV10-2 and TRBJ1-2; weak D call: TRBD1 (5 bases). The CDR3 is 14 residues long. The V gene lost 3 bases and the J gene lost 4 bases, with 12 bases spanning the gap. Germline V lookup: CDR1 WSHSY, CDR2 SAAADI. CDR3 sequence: CASSETQGGYGYTF. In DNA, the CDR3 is TGCGCCAGCAGTGAAACCCAGGGCGGCTATGGCTACACCTTC.

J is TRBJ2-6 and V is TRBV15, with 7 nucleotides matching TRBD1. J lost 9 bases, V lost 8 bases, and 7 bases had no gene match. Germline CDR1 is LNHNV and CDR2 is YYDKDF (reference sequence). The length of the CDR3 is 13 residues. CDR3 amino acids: CATGVQGINVLTF. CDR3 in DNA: TGTGCCACCGGGGTACAGGGGATCAACGTCCTGACTTTC.

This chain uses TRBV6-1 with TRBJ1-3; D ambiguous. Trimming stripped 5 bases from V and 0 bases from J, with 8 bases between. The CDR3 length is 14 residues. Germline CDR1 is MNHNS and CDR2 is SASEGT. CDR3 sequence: CASSPVVSGNTIYF. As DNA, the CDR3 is TGTGCCAGCAGTCCAGTCGTCTCTGGAAACACCATATATTTT.

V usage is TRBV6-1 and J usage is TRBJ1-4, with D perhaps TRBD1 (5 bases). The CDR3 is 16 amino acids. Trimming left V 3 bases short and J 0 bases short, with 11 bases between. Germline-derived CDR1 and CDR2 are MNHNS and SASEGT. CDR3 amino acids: CASSDFGGPTNEKLFF. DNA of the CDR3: TGTGCCAGCAGTGATTTCGGGGGACCAACTAATGAAAAACTGTTTTTT.

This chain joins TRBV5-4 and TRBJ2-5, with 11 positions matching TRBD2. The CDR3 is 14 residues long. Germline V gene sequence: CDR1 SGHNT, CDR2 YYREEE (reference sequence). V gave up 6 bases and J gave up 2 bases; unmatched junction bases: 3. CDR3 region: CASTTSGTQETQYF. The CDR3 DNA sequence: TGTGCCAGCACGACTAGCGGGACACAAGAGACCCAGTACTTC.

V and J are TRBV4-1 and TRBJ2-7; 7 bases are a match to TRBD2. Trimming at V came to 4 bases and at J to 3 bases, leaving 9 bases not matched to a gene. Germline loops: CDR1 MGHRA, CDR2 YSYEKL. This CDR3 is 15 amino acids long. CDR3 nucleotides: TGCGCCAGCAGCCCGACTATGCGGGAGTTCTACGAGCAGTACTTC. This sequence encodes CASSPTMREFYEQYF.

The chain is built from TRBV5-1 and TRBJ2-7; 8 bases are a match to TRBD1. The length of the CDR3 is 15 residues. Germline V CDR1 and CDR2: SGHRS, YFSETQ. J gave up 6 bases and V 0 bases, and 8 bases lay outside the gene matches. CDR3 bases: TGCGCCAGCAGCTTGGTTGTTGGGACAGGCGTCGAGCAGTACTTC. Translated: CASSLVVGTGVEQYF.

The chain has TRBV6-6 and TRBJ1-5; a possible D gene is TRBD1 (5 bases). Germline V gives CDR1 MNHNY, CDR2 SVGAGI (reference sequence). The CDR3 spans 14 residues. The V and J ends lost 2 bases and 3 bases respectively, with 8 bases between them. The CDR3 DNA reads TGTGCCAGCAGTTACGGGGGGACCAATCAGCCCCAGCATTTT. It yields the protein CASSYGGTNQPQHF.

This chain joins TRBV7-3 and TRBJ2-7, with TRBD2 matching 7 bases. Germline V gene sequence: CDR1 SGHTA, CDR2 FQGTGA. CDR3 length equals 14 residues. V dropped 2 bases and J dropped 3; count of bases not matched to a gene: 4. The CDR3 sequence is CASSLGPSGYEQYF. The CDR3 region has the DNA TGTGCCAGCAGCTTAGGCCCTAGCGGCTACGAGCAGTACTTC.

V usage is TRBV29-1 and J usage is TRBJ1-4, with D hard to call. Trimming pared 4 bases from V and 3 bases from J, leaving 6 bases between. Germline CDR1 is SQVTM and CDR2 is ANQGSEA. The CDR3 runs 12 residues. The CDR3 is CSVAKSNEKLFF. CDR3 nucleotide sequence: TGCAGCGTTGCAAAGTCTAATGAAAAACTGTTTTTT. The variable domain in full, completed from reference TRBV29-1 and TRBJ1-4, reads SAVISQKPSRDICQRGTSLTIQCQVDSQVTMMFWYRQQPGQSLTLIATANQGSEATYESGFVIDKFPISRPNLTFSTLTVSNMSPEDSSIYLCSVAKSNEKLFFGSGTQLSVL.

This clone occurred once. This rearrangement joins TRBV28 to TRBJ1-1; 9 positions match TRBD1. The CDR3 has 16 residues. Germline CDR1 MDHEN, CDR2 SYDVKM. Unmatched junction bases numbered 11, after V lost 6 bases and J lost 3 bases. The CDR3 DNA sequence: TGTGCCAGCAGCTCTCACAGGGGGCTAGGGGACACTGAAGCTTTCTTT. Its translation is CASSSHRGLGDTEAFF.

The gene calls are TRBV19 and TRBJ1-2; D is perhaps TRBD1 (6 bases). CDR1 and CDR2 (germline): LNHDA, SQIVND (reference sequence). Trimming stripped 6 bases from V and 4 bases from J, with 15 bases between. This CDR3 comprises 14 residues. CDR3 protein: CASRRQEVGYGYTF. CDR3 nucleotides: TGTGCCAGTAGGCGACAGGAGGTGGGCTATGGCTACACCTTC. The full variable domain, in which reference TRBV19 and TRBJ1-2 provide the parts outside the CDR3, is DGGITQSPKYLFRKEGQNVTLSCEQNLNHDAMYWYRQDPGQGLRLIYYSQIVNDFQKGDIAEGYSVSREKKESFPLTVTSAQKNPTAFYLCASRRQEVGYGYTFGSGTRLTVV.

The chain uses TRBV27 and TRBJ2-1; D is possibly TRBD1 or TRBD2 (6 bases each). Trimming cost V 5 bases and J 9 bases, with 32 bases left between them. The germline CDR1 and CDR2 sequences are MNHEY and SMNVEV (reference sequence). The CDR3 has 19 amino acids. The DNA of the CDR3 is TGTGCCAGCAGTAGTGGACACTGGGCTAGGGGGGAAGTGGGTATTGAGCAGTTCTTC. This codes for CASSSGHWARGEVGIEQFF.

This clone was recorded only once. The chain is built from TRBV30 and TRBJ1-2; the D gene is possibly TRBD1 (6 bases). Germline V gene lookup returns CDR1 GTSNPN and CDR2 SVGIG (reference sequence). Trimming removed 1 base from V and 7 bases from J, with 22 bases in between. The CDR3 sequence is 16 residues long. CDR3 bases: TGTGCCTGGAGTGCCGGGACATACGATCTCGGGGCTGGCTACACCTTC. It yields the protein CAWSAGTYDLGAGYTF.

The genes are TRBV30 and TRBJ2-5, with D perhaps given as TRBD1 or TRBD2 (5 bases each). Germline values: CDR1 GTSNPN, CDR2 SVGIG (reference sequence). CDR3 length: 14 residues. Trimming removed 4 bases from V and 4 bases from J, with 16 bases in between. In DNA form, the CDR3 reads TGTGCCTGGATGGGGAAGTTGGGGACAGAGACCCAGTACTTC. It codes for CAWMGKLGTETQYF. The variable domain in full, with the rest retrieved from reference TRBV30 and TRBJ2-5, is SQTIHQWPATLVQPVGSPLSLECTVEGTSNPNLYWYRQAAGRGLQLLFYSVGIGQISSEVPQNLSASRPQDRQFILSSKKLLLSDSGFYLCAWMGKLGTETQYFGPGTRLLVL.